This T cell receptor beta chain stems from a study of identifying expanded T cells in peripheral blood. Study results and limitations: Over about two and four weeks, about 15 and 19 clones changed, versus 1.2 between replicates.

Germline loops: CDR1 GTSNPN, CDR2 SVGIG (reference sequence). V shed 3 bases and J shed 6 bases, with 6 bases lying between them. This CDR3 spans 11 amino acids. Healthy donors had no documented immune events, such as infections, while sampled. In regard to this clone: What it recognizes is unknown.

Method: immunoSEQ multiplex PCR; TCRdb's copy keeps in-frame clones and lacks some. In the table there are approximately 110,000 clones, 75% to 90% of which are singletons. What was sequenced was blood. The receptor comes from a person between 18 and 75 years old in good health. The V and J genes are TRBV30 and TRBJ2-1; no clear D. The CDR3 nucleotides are TGTGCCTGGAGAACAGTCAATGAGCAGTTCTTC. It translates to CAWRTVNEQFF.